This TCR beta chain appears in the sequencing data of a study of cytomegalovirus exposure and HLA in healthy donors. Turning to the study itself: Some 85 million unique TCRs from HLA-typed donors were held in an early data release.

V lost 5 bases and J lost 1; bases outside the gene matches: 4. Germline lookup yields CDR1 SEHNR and CDR2 FQNEAQ (reference sequence). The CDR3 is 15 residues long. Amplification used 60 Vbeta primers and 13 Jbeta primers. Profiling relied on immunoSEQ multiplex PCR, and the TCRdb table lists in-frame clones only, not all of them. The profile shows hundreds of thousands of clones, around 73% of them singletons. Remarks on this clone: The antigen remains unidentified.

Overall study findings and caveats: Donors belonging to an Asian-associated ancestry cluster reportedly showed fewer N-insertions in productive TCRs than the 666-donor mean, according to what a later analysis found. In an earlier analysis, productive rearrangement rates for most beta V segments clustered near 87% or 30%.

The chain joins TRBV7-9 to TRBJ2-3; 9 bases are shared with TRBD1. This sequence originates from a male donor in good health and CMV-seronegative. Source material: PBMCs. This CDR3 is CASSTRTGGTDTQYF. The CDR3 coding sequence is TGTGCCAGCAGCACCCGGACAGGGGGCACAGATACGCAGTATTTT.